Shown below are 13 T cell receptor beta chains from a single sample sequenced in a study of T-cell reconstitution after alpha-beta-depleted transplantation in children. Molecular barcoding with unique molecular identifiers was used for the TCRbeta library. TCRdb used MiXCR to reprocess the PCR reads, holding one entry per CDR3 protein. The sample lists around 600,000 distinct CDR3 sequences; 10% to 13% were seen once. This specimen was PBMCs from the stem cell graft donor, taken from the stem cell graft. The receptor source for this set is a human donor who donated a stem cell graft to a child with acute myeloid leukemia.

The chain has TRBV9 and TRBJ2-3; possible D gene TRBD2, 5 bases. Per germline, CDR1 SGDLS and CDR2 YYNGEE. The CDR3 consists of 15 residues. V was pared by 0 bases and J by 0 bases, with 8 bases between. CDR3 bases: TGTGCCAGCAGCGTAGCAGAGCGGAGCACAGATACGCAGTATTTT. Amino acid sequence: CASSVAERSTDTQYF.

This clonotype turned up a few times. The chain is built from TRBV7-3 and TRBJ1-1; D is undetermined. CDR3 length equals 11 residues. CDR1 and CDR2 (germline): SGHTA, FQGTGA. Trimming stripped 7 bases from V and 7 bases from J, with 10 bases between. The CDR3 loop is CASIVVGEAFF. CDR3 nucleotides: TGTGCCAGCATCGTGGTCGGTGAAGCTTTCTTT.

This clonotype has just a few counts. The chain joins TRBV20-1 to TRBJ1-2; maybe TRBD1 (6 bases). The germline CDR1 and CDR2 sequences are DFQATT and SNEGSKA (reference sequence). The CDR3 is 12 residues long. Trimming stripped 6 bases from V and 6 bases from J, with 14 bases between. The CDR3 spells CSALQGSDGYTF. The CDR3, as DNA: TGCAGTGCCCTACAGGGTTCGGATGGCTACACCTTC.

The chain employs TRBV7-9 and TRBJ1-6, with a possible D match to TRBD1 (6 bases). CDR1 is SEHNR, CDR2 FQNEAQ, per germline (reference sequence). CDR3 length: 13 amino acids. V shed 6 bases and J shed 8 bases, with 11 bases lying between them. This CDR3 reads CASRPDRDSPLHF. The CDR3, as DNA: TGTGCCAGCAGGCCGGACAGAGATTCACCCCTCCACTTT.

Only a few counts were recorded for this clonotype. The CDR3 nucleotides are TGTGCCAGCAGTGACTCGAAATTAACTAGCGGAAATACGCAGTATTTT. Protein product: CASSDSKLTSGNTQYF. The V gene is TRBV6-4, the J gene TRBJ2-3; the match to TRBD2 covers 8 bases. The CDR3 totals 16 residues. The J segment lost 7 bases and the V segment lost 0 bases, leaving 9 bases of the junction unmatched. In germline, CDR1 is MRHNA, CDR2 SNTAGT.

This clonotype was seen a few times. The chain recombines TRBV20-1 with TRBJ2-7; D call uncertain. The CDR3 runs to 14 residues. Germline CDR1 DFQATT, CDR2 SNEGSKA (reference sequence). V was shortened by 6 bases and J by 2 bases, with 17 bases between the two germline ends. CDR3 nucleotides: TGCAGTGCCAGCAGGTTTCCCGGGCCCTACGAGCAGTACTTC. It translates to CSASRFPGPYEQYF.

This clonotype was counted at least ten times. The V call is TRBV7-2, the J call TRBJ2-1; no reliable D call. The V and J ends lost 1 base and 6 bases respectively, with 7 bases between them. Germline V gene data show CDR1 as SGHTA and CDR2 as FQGNSA. CDR3 length: 13 amino acids. In DNA form, the CDR3 reads TGTGCCAGCAGCTTAGTACGGGTCAATGAGCAGTTCTTC. Amino acids: CASSLVRVNEQFF. The full variable domain, in which reference TRBV7-2 and TRBJ2-1 provide the parts outside the CDR3, is GAGVSQSPSNKVTEKGKDVELRCDPISGHTALYWYRQSLGQGLEFLIYFQGNSAPDKSGLPSDRFSAERTGGSVSTLTIQRTQQEDSAVYLCASSLVRVNEQFFGPGTRLTVL.

J is TRBJ2-5 and V is TRBV5-1; D ambiguous. Trimming left V 2 bases short and J 4 bases short, with 9 bases between. The CDR3 sequence is 13 residues long. Germline V gene lookup returns CDR1 SGHRS and CDR2 YFSETQ. This chain's CDR3 is CASSLKDAETQYF. For the CDR3, the DNA is TGCGCCAGCAGCTTAAAGGACGCAGAGACCCAGTACTTC.

This clonotype was seen repeatedly, ten times or more. V and J are TRBV6-1 and TRBJ1-1, with a tentative D call TRBD1 (5 bases). The V and J ends lost 4 bases and 1 base respectively, with 16 bases between them. Germline CDR1 and CDR2: MNHNS and SASEGT. The CDR3 spans 16 residues. CDR3 residues: CASSGPGPDANTEAFF. The CDR3 DNA follows: TGTGCCAGCAGTGGGCCAGGGCCAGACGCGAACACTGAAGCTTTCTTT.

The CDR3 DNA follows: TGTGCCAGCACCAGTATAAAACTTGGGACAGATACGCAGTATTTT. Protein sequence: CASTSIKLGTDTQYF. J is TRBJ2-3 and V is TRBV3-1, with D unclear. The CDR3 runs 15 residues. Trimming stripped 7 bases from V and 3 bases from J, with 17 bases between. The germline CDR1 and CDR2 sequences are LGHDT and YNNKEL (reference sequence).

The rearrangement joins TRBV11-3 to TRBJ2-3; 10 bases match TRBD2. V was pared by 6 bases and J by 2 bases, with 5 bases of the junction left unmatched. This CDR3 comprises 15 residues. Germline V CDR1 and CDR2: SGHNT, YENEEA. The CDR3 reads CASSPSGSPTDTQYF. DNA for the CDR3: TGTGCCAGCAGTCCTAGCGGGAGCCCCACAGATACGCAGTATTTT.

This clonotype came up a few times. The V call is TRBV7-2, the J call TRBJ1-4; TRBD1 might be the D (5 bases). Germline CDR1 and CDR2: SGHTA and FQGNSA. The CDR3 length is 16 residues. V lost 3 bases and J lost 8, with 19 bases in between. CDR3 nucleotides: TGTGCCAGCAGCTTTATGGGGTCCCAACGGGGGGAAAAACTGTTTTTT. Translated, it gives CASSFMGSQRGEKLFF.

The chain combines TRBV29-1 with TRBJ2-1; tentative D call: TRBD2 (6 bases). Germline-derived CDR1 and CDR2 are SQVTM and ANQGSEA. CDR3 length: 13 amino acids. V gave up 7 bases and J gave up 15 bases, with 25 bases separating them. CDR3 coding DNA: TGCAGCGCTGGGCGGGGACGAGAATTGGTGCGGTTCTTC. Amino acids: CSAGRGRELVRFF.